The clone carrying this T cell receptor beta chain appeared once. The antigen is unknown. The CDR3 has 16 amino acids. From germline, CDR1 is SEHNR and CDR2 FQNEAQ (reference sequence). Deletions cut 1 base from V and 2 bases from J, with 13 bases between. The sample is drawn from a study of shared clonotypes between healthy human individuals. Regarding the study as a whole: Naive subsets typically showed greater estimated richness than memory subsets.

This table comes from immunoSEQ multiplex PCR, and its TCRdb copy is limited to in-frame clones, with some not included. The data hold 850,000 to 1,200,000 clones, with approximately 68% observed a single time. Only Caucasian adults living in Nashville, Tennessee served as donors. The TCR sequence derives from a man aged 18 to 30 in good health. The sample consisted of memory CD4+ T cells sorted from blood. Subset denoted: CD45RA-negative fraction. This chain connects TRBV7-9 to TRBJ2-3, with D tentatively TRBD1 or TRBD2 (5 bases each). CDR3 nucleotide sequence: TGTGCCAGCAGCTTAGGCCTGGGGGAAGACACAGATACGCAGTATTTT. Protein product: CASSLGLGEDTDTQYF.